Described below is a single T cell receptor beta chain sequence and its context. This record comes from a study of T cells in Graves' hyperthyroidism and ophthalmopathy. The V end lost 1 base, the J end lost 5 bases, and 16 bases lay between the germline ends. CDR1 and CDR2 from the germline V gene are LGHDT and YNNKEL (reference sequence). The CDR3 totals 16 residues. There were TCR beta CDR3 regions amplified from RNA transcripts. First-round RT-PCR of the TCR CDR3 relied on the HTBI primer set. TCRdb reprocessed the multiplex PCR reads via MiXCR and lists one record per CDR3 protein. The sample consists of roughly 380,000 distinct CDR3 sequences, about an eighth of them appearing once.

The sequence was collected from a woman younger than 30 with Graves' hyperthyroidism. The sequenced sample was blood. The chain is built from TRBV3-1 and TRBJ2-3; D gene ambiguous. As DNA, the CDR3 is TGTGCCAGCAGCCAAGCGAGCCTTGACTGGGAAGATACGCAGTATTTT. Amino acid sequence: CASSQASLDWEDTQYF.